A selection of T cell receptor beta chains follows, all from one sample in a study of regulatory T cells. TCRdb's table, derived via immunoSEQ multiplex PCR, lists solely in-frame clones and lacks some. This table holds about 35,000 clones, around nine tenths found once. The specimen was conventional CD4+ T cells sorted from blood. These receptors were taken from a person in their late teens or twenties with CD3G deficiency. The CDR3 runs from the conserved cysteine through the conserved F or W. Fields, in order: J gene, D gene, V gene, CDR3 protein. D genes are given only for firm matches.

TRBJ2-5 TRBD2 TRBV5-1 CASSPRVGGEETQYF
TRBJ2-3 - TRBV7-9 CASSSQGIRDTQYF
TRBJ2-3 - TRBV19 CASSFAGDFTDTQYF
TRBJ1-5 - TRBV19 CASSIGSGRKNNQPQHF
TRBJ2-7 TRBD2 TRBV5-1 CASSRGLAGEIGEQYF
TRBJ1-3 - TRBV6-8 CASSYDGRSGNTIYF
TRBJ2-7 - TRBV5-1 CASSRSSGTYEQYF
TRBJ2-1 - TRBV4-1 CAGGGDGGKFF
TRBJ2-7 - TRBV19 CASSINRAYEQYF
TRBJ2-1 - TRBV6-1 CASSVPRSLSYNEQFF
TRBJ1-2 TRBD1 TRBV5-1 CASATGTGNYGYTF
TRBJ2-1 TRBD2 TRBV5-1 CASSLGASGRAPEQFF
TRBJ2-7 TRBD1 TRBV10-2 CASSPRDRGSYEQYF
TRBJ2-7 - TRBV18 CASSRGGPDYEQYF
TRBJ1-1 TRBD1 TRBV28 CASSFGDRGQAFF
TRBJ2-5 - TRBV18 CASSLTRVEGETQYF
TRBJ2-7 - TRBV6-1 CASSDPGSYEQYF
TRBJ2-5 - TRBV6-1 CASSDSFQETQYF
TRBJ2-7 - TRBV30 CAWSPGVEGHEQYF
TRBJ2-1 - TRBV6-1 CASSAAGSSYNEQFF
TRBJ2-1 TRBD2 TRBV7-9 CASSLTSGGNEQFF
TRBJ2-3 TRBD2 TRBV11-2 CASSVIGGVDTQYF
TRBJ1-2 - TRBV28 CATRDPSNYGYTF
TRBJ2-2 - TRBV19 CASSIEQGTGELFF
TRBJ2-3 TRBD2 TRBV7-9 CASSTGLAGDTQYF
TRBJ2-7 - TRBV6-1 CASSAGTSYEQYF
TRBJ2-6 - TRBV18 CASSPRGQSFSGANVLTF
TRBJ1-1 - TRBV28 CASSLVSETVNTEAFF
TRBJ2-3 - TRBV7-8 CASSWASTDTQYF
TRBJ2-3 - TRBV5-1 CASSLAGVDTQYF
TRBJ2-7 - TRBV28 CASTYRNVNEQYF
TRBJ2-7 - TRBV28 CASSPGGAWSHEQYF
TRBJ2-5 TRBD1 TRBV28 CASSSPDRVETQYF
TRBJ2-1 TRBD2 TRBV28 CASSFRAGVIYNEQFF
TRBJ2-7 - TRBV12-1 CASSSYKLPGHNPYEQYF
TRBJ1-2 - TRBV6-1 CASSEARYPRGYGYTF
TRBJ2-1 TRBD2 TRBV7-9 CASSFSGSGSNEQFF
TRBJ2-3 - TRBV5-1 CASSADRSTDTQYF
TRBJ2-7 - TRBV5-1 CASSLGRGHDEQYF
TRBJ2-7 TRBD1 TRBV6-1 CASSKDRQLRGEQYF
TRBJ1-4 - TRBV27 CASSSGPNRKLFF
TRBJ2-1 TRBD1 TRBV11-2 CASSSTGDNEQFF
TRBJ2-5 - TRBV10-3 CAISFGSQETQYF
TRBJ2-3 TRBD1 TRBV7-9 CASSPRGGTGLDTQYF
TRBJ2-7 TRBD2 TRBV7-8 CASSRLAASSYEQYF
TRBJ1-4 TRBD1 TRBV7-9 CASSSGQGSGEEKLFF
TRBJ2-1 TRBD2 TRBV10-3 CATKTTVGRASGQQFF
TRBJ1-2 - TRBV6-1 CASSEPGGRNYGYTF
TRBJ2-3 - TRBV7-9 CASSLTGRTDTQYF
TRBJ2-7 - TRBV28 CATQDGKRYEQYF
TRBJ1-1 TRBD1 TRBV6-1 CASRPRQGKAFF
TRBJ2-5 - TRBV7-8 CASSAGPEGETQYF
TRBJ2-7 TRBD1 TRBV6-1 CASSTGGSYEQYF
TRBJ1-2 - TRBV5-1 CASSQTRGHGYTF
TRBJ2-2 - TRBV5-1 CASSTAGKPGELFF
TRBJ1-1 - TRBV18 CASSPRNRGHGTEAFF
TRBJ1-2 TRBD1 TRBV28 CASSRTRDRDGYTF
TRBJ1-1 - TRBV11-2 CASSLALQGGTEAFF
TRBJ2-1 TRBD2 TRBV5-1 CASSPTSGIRNEQFF
TRBJ2-1 - TRBV5-1 CASSLYGNEQFF